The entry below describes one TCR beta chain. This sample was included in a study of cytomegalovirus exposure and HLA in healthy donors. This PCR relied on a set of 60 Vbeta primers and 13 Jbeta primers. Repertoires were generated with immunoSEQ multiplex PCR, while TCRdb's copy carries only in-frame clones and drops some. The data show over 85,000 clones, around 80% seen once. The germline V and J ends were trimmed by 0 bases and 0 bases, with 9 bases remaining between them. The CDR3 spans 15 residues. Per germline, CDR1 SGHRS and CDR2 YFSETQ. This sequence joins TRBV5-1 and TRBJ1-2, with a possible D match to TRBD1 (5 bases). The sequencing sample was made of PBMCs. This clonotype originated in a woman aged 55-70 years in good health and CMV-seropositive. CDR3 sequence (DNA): TGCGCCAGCAGCTTGGGACAGCTCTCTAACTATGGCTACACCTTC. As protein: CASSLGQLSNYGYTF.